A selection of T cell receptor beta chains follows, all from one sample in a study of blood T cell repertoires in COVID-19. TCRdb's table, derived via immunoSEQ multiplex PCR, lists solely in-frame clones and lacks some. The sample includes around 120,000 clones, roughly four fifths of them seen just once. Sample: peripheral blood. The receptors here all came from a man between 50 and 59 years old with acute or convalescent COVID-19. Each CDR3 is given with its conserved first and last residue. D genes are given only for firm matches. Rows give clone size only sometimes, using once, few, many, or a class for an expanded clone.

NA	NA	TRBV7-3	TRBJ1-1	TGTGCCAGCAGCTTAGGACACGGTTCCACTGAAGCTTTCTTT	CASSLGHGSTEAFF
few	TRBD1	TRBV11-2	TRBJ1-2	TGTGCCAGCAGCGGGGGGACAGGGTCCGGAGACTATGGCTACACCTTC	CASSGGTGSGDYGYTF
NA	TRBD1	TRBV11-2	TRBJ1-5	TGTGCCAGCAGCGCCAACACAGGGGGCCCGGGTCAGCCCCAGCATTTT	CASSANTGGPGQPQHF
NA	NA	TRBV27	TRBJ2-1	TGTGCCAGCAGTTTATCACAGGGTTACAATGAGCAGTTCTTC	CASSLSQGYNEQFF
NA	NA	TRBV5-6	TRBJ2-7	TGTGCCAGCAGCTTGGAGCGGACTTTGGGTGGGGAGCAGTACTTC	CASSLERTLGGEQYF
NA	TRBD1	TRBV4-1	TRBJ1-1	TGCGCCAGCAGCCTTATCCGGGACAGGGTAGAGAACACTGAAGCTTTCTTT	CASSLIRDRVENTEAFF
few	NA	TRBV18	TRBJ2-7	TGTGCCAGCTCGCACGTAACTTCCCCCTACGAGCAGTACTTC	CASSHVTSPYEQYF
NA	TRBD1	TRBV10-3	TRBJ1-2	TGTGCCATCACCTCGGACAGGGAGAGGAGCACCTTC	CAITSDRERSTF
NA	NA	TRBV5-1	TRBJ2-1	TGCGCCAGCAGCTTACAGGGCAATGAGCAGTTCTTC	CASSLQGNEQFF
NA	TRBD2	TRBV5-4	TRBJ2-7	TGTGCCAGCAGCCCCTACGGGGGGTTCTCCTACGAGCAGTACTTC	CASSPYGGFSYEQYF
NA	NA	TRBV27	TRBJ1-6	TGTGCCAGCAGTTCCACAGGTCCCCTCCACTTT	CASSSTGPLHF
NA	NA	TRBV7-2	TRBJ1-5	TGTGCCAGCAGCTTAGTTTTGGGGCCCTATAGCAATCAGCCCCAGCATTTT	CASSLVLGPYSNQPQHF
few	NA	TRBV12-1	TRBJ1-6	TGTGCCAGCAGCCTTTGGACAGTAAGATTGAACAATTCACCCCTCCACTTT	CASSLWTVRLNNSPLHF
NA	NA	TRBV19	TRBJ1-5	TGTGCCAGTAGATCCCGGGACACATATAGCAATCAGCCCCAGCATTTT	CASRSRDTYSNQPQHF
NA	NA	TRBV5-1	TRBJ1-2	TGCGCCAGCAGCTCCGACACAGGTTGGGGCCTTAACTATGGCTACACCTTC	CASSSDTGWGLNYGYTF
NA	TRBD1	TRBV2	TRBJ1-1	TGTGCCAGCAGTGGGGACAGGGAAAGAGTGAACACTGAAGCTTTCTTT	CASSGDRERVNTEAFF
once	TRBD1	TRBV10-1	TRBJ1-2	TGCGCCAGCAGCCCCGACAGGGGCCGTGGCTACACCTTC	CASSPDRGRGYTF
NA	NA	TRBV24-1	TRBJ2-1	TGTGCCACCAGTGCTTCATCCCTGGACAGGGAGGGCAATGAGCAGTTCTTC	CATSASSLDREGNEQFF
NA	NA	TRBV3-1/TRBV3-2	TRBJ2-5	TGTGCCAGCAGCCCCACGTACAATTTTCATGAGACCCAGTACTTC	CASSPTYNFHETQYF
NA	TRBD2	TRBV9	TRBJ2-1	TGTGCCAGCAGCGTAAGGATACTAGCGGAATACAATGAGCAGTTCTTC	CASSVRILAEYNEQFF
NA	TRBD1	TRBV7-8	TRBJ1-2	TGTGCCAGCAGCTTTGAGACAGGGGGCTACTATGGCTACACCTTC	CASSFETGGYYGYTF
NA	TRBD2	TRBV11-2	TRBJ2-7	TGTGCCAGCAGCTTAGAGGTAGCGGGGACCTACGAGCAGTACTTC	CASSLEVAGTYEQYF
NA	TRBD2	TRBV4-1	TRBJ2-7	TGCGCCAGCAGCCGAGGACTAGCGGGAGGGCCCGGTGGGGAGCAGTACTTC	CASSRGLAGGPGGEQYF
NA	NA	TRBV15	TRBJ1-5	TGTGCCACCAGGCAGTATAGCAATCAGCCCCAGCATTTT	CATRQYSNQPQHF
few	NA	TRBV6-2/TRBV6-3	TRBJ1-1	TGTGCCAGCAGTAAGACAGAGAACACTGAAGCTTTCTTT	CASSKTENTEAFF
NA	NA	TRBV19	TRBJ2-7	TGTGCCAGTAGTCAAAACCCAGGGTACGAGCAGTACTTC	CASSQNPGYEQYF
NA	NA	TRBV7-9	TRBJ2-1	TGTGCCAGCAGCTCGGGACAAATAATCTACAATGAGCAGTTCTTC	CASSSGQIIYNEQFF
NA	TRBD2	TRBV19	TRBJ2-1	TGTGCCAGTAGTATCCGTACTAGCGGGGCCAATGAGCAGTTCTTC	CASSIRTSGANEQFF
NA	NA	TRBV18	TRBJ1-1	TGTGCCAGCACCCAGGCAGGACAAATGAACACTGAAGCTTTCTTT	CASTQAGQMNTEAFF
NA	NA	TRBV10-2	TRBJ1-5	TGCGCCAGCAGTCTACAGGGAGGGGATCAGCCCCAGCATTTT	CASSLQGGDQPQHF
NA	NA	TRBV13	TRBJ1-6	TGTGCCAGCAGCTTTTCGGGTAGCTCCTATAATTCACCCCTCCACTTT	CASSFSGSSYNSPLHF
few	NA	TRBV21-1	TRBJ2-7	TGTGCCAGCAGCAAAGCGTTCCAGGGACAGACCTACGAGCAGTACTTC	CASSKAFQGQTYEQYF
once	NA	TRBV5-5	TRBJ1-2	TGTGCCAGCAGCCTGACAGCAAACGGCTACACCTTC	CASSLTANGYTF
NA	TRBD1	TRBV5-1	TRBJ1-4	TGCGCCAGCAGCCCCGGGACAGGCCCCCACCGGGAACTGTTTTTT	CASSPGTGPHRELFF
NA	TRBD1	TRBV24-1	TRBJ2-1	TGTGCCACCAGTGATCAGGCAGGGGGCGCGACCGAGCAGTTCTTC	CATSDQAGGATEQFF
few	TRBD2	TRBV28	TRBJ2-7	TGTGCCAGCAGTTCGGAACTAGCGGGGTCCTACGAGCAGTACTTC	CASSSELAGSYEQYF
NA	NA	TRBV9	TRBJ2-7	TGTGCCAGCAGCGTAGTTACTCAGACTACATACGAGCAGTACTTC	CASSVVTQTTYEQYF
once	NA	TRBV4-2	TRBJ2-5	TGTGCCAGCAGCCAAGATAGGGCGGGGACCCAGTACTTC	CASSQDRAGTQYF
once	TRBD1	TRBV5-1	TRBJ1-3	TGCGCCAGCAGCCTCTGGACAGGGGGCCAAAACACCATATATTTT	CASSLWTGGQNTIYF
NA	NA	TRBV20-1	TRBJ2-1	TGCAGTGCTAGTCGCGGGACAGCCTACAATGAGCAGTTCTTC	CSASRGTAYNEQFF
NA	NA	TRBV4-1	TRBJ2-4	TGCGTCAGCAGCCAAGTTGTGGAGAAGGGGTCCAAAAACATTCAGTACTTC	CVSSQVVEKGSKNIQYF
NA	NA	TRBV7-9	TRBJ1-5	TGTGCCAGCAGCTTGGTTCAGACAGGTTTGAGCAATCAGCCCCAGCATTTT	CASSLVQTGLSNQPQHF
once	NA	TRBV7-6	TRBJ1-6	TGTGCCAGCATTGCGGGTATCCATAATTCACCCCTCCACTTT	CASIAGIHNSPLHF
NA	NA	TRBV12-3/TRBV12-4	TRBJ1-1	TGTGCCAGCGGCGGGAATATGAACACTGAAGCTTTCTTT	CASGGNMNTEAFF
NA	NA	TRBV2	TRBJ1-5	TGTGCCAGCAGTGGGAATCCGGGTGAGCCCCAGCATTTT	CASSGNPGEPQHF
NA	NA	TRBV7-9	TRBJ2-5	TGTGCCAGCTCTCAAGAGACCCAGTACTTC	CASSQETQYF
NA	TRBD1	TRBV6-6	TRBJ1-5	TGTGCCAGCAGATCCGGGACAGGGGTTTTACCCCAGCATTTT	CASRSGTGVLPQHF
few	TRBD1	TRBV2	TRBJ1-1	TGTGCCAGCTCAACCCAGGGGGACACTGAAGCTTTCTTT	CASSTQGDTEAFF
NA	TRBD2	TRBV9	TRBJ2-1	TGTGCCAGCAGCCCCCGGACTAGCGGACGTACCAATGAGCAGTTCTTC	CASSPRTSGRTNEQFF
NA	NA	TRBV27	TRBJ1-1	TGTGCCAGCAGATGGACAGCCACGGGCACTGAAGCTTTCTTT	CASRWTATGTEAFF
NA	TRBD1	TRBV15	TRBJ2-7	TGTGCCACCAGCAGAGAAAGGGGACAGGGACGCGAGCAGTACTTC	CATSRERGQGREQYF
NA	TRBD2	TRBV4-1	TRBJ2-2	TGCGCCAGCAGCCAAGATGCGGGAGACACCGGGGAGCTGTTTTTT	CASSQDAGDTGELFF
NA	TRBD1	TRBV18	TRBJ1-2	TGTGCCAGCTCACCCGACAGGGAGTATGGCTACACCTTC	CASSPDREYGYTF
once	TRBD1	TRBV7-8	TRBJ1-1	TGTGCCAGCGATAAAGGGGGCTTCAGTGAAGCTTTCTTT	CASDKGGFSEAFF
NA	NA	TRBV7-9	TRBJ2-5	TGTGCCAGCAGCGAATACGTGGCCACACAAGAGACCCAGTACTTC	CASSEYVATQETQYF
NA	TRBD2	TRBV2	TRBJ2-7	TGTGCCAGCAGTGATCACAGCGGGGGGAGCTCCTACGAGCAGTACTTC	CASSDHSGGSSYEQYF
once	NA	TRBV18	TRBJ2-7	TGTGCCAGCTCACCGTACAGGGCCGGAGACGACGAGCAGTACTTC	CASSPYRAGDDEQYF
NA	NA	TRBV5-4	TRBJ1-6	TGTGCCAGCAGCTACGGTATCAGGTCACCCCTCCACTTT	CASSYGIRSPLHF
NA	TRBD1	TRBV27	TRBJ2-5	TGTGCCAGCAGACCCGACAGGGAGTACCAAGAGACCCAGTACTTC	CASRPDREYQETQYF
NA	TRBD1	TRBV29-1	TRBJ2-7	TGCAGCGTTGAAATACTCAACTTCTCCACCGGGACAGGGTCGCCCTACGAGCAGTACTTC	CSVEILNFSTGTGSPYEQYF